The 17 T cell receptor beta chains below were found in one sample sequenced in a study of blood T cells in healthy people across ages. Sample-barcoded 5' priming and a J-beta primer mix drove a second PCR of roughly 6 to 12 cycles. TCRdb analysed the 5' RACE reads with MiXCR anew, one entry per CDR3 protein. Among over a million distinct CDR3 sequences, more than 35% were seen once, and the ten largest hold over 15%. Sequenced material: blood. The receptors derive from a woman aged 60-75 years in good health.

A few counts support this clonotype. The CDR3 bases are TGCAGCGGTATCAGGGGGAACACTGAAGCTTTCTTT. Protein product: CSGIRGNTEAFF. The J gene is TRBJ1-1, the V gene TRBV29-1; maybe TRBD1 (6 bases). Germline V gene data show CDR1 as SQVTM and CDR2 as ANQGSEA. The V gene lost 7 bases and the J gene lost 1 base, with 10 bases spanning the gap. There are 12 residues in the CDR3.

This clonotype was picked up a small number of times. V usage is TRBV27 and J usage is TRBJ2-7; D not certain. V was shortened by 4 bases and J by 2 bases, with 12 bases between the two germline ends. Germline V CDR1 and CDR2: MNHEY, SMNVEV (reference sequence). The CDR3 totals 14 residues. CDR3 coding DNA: TGTGCCAGCAGTTCACCTACAGTAACCTACGAGCAGTACTTC. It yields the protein CASSSPTVTYEQYF.

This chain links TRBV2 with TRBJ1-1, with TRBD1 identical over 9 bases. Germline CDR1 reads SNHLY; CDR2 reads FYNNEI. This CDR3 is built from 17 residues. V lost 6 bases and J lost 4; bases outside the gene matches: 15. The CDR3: CASRGTGIGGRSTEAFF. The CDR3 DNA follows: TGTGCCAGCAGAGGGACAGGGATTGGCGGTAGGAGCACTGAAGCTTTCTTT.

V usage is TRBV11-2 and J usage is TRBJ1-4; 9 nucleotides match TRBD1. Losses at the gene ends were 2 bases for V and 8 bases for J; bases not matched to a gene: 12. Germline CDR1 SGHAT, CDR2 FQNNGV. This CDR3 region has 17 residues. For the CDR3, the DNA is TGTGCCAGCAGCTTATTCGGGCGGGGACAGGGAGGCGAAAAACTGTTTTTT. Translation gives CASSLFGRGQGGEKLFF.

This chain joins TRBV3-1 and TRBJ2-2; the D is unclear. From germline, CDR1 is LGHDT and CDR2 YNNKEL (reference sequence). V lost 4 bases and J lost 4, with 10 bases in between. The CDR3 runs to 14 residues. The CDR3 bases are TGTGCCAGCAGCCTGTCCGTTGGCACCGGGGAGCTGTTTTTT. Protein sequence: CASSLSVGTGELFF.

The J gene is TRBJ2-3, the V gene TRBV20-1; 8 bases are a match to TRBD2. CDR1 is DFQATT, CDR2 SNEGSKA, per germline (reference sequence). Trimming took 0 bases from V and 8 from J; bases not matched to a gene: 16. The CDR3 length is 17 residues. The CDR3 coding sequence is TGCAGTGCTAGAGATCGGAGGGCGGGAGGAGGGTTTACTACGCAGTATTTT. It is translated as CSARDRRAGGGFTTQYF.

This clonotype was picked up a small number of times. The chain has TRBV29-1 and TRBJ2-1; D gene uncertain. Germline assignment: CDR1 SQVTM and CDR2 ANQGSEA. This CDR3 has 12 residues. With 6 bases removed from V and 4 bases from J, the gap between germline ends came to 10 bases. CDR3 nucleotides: TGCAGCGTGGCCCCAGATTACAATGAGCAGTTCTTC. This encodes CSVAPDYNEQFF.

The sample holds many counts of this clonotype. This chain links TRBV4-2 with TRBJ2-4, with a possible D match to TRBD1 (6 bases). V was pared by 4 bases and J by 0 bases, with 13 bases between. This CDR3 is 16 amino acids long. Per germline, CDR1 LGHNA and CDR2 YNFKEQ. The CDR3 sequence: CASSPNQGLAKNIQYF. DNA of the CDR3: TGTGCCAGCAGCCCCAACCAGGGGCTAGCCAAAAACATTCAGTACTTC.

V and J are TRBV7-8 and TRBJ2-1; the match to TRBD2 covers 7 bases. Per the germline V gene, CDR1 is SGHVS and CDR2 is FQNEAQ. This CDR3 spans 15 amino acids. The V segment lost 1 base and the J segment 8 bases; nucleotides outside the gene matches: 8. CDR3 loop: CASSLEASGGDEQFF. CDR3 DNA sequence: TGTGCCAGCAGCTTAGAGGCTAGCGGTGGGGATGAGCAGTTCTTC.

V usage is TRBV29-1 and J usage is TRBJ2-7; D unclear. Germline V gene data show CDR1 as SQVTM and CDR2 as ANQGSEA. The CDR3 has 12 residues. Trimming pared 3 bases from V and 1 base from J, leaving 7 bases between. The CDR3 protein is CSVESTSYEQYF. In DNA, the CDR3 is TGCAGCGTTGAGTCCACGTCCTACGAGCAGTACTTC.

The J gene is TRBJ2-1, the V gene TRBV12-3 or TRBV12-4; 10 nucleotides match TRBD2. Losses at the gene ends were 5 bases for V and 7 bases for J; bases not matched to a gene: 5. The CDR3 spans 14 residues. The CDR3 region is CASSPSGGANEQFF. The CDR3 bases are TGTGCCAGCAGTCCAAGCGGGGGGGCGAATGAGCAGTTCTTC.

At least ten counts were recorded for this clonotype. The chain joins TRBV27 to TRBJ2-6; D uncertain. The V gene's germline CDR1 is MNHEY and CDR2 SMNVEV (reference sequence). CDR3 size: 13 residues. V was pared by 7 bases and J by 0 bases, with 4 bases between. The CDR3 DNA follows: TGTGCCAGCACCCACTCTGGGGCCAACGTCCTGACTTTC. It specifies CASTHSGANVLTF.

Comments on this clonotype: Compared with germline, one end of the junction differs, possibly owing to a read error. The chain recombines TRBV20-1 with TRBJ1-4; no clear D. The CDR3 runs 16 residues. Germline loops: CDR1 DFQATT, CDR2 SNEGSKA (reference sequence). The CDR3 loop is CGASVSHSSSIEKLFF. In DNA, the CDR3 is TGCGGTGCTTCGGTCTCCCACAGTAGCAGTATCGAAAAACTGTTTTTT.

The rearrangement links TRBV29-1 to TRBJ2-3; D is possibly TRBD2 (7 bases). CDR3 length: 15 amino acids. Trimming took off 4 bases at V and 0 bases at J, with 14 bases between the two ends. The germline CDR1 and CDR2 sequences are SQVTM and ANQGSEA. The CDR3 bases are TGCAGCGTTGGAGGGGGGGCCCTTAGCACAGATACGCAGTATTTT. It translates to CSVGGGALSTDTQYF.

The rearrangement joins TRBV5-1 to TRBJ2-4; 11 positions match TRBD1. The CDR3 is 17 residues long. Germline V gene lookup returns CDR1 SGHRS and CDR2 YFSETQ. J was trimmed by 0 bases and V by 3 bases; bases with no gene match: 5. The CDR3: CASSWGTGGLAKNIQYF. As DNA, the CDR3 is TGCGCCAGCAGCTGGGGGACAGGGGGACTAGCCAAAAACATTCAGTACTTC.

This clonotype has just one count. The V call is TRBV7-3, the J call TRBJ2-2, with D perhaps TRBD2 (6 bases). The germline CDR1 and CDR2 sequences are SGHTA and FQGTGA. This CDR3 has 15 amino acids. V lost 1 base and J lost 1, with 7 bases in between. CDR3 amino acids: CASSLRRENTGELFF. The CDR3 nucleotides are TGTGCCAGCAGCTTAAGGCGGGAGAACACCGGGGAGCTGTTTTTT.

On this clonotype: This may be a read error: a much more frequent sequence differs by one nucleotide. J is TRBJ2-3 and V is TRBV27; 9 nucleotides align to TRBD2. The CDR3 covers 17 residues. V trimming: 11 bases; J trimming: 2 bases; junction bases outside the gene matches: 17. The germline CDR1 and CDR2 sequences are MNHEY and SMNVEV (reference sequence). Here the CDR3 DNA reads TGTGCCGGCACCCGAACTAGCGGGTGGGGAAACACAGATACGCAGTATTTT. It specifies CAGTRTSGWGNTDTQYF.